A selection of T cell receptor beta chains follows, all from one sample in a study of cytomegalovirus exposure and HLA in healthy donors. Libraries were prepared by immunoSEQ multiplex PCR; TCRdb keeps only in-frame clonotypes and omits some of them. The sample consists of some 180,000 clones, over 70% of them appearing once. The specimen was PBMCs. Receptor source: a male donor in good health and CMV-seronegative. The CDR3 runs from the conserved cysteine through the conserved F or W. Clone size is shown for a subset of rows, as once, few, many or a class of expanded clone.

j_call,cdr3_length,v_call,clone_size,cdr3_aa
TRBJ2-1,15,TRBV7-3,-,CASSRGGARTNEQFF
TRBJ1-5,16,TRBV7-2,-,CASSLGGGAGNQPQHF
TRBJ1-5,14,TRBV6-1,few,CASRETRGNRPQHF
TRBJ1-3,16,TRBV4-3,few,CASSPEGESTGNTIYF
TRBJ1-6,16,TRBV19,-,CASSSLQDRVNSPLHF
TRBJ1-3,14,TRBV30,-,CAWSVGSSGNTIYF
TRBJ1-6,15,TRBV30,-,CAWRGSGILNSPLHF
TRBJ1-1,13,TRBV28,-,CAGQGARSTEAFF
TRBJ2-5,19,TRBV13,-,CASSLNRMGQGLVGETQYF
TRBJ2-7,14,TRBV6-1,-,CASSARQGWYEQYF
TRBJ1-1,15,TRBV15,-,CATSGPSGFDTEAFF
TRBJ2-3,12,TRBV5-4,-,CASSLYTDTQYF
TRBJ2-7,14,TRBV6-5,-,CASSLGTGPYEQYF
TRBJ1-6,12,TRBV6-5,-,CASSYSNSPLHF
TRBJ1-3,14,TRBV9,-,CASSAAGQGNTIYF
TRBJ2-7,11,TRBV20-1,-,CSGARSYEQYF
TRBJ1-3,15,TRBV7-2,-,CASSPAPGSGNTIYF
TRBJ2-7,15,TRBV9,-,CASSVDSGPYYEQYF
TRBJ2-3,12,TRBV30,-,CAWGLAGDTQYF
TRBJ1-1,15,TRBV30,-,CAWSFGGAQSTEAFF
TRBJ1-5,15,TRBV6-6,-,CASSSLLELDQPQHF
TRBJ2-4,12,TRBV6-1,-,CAPPRGENIQYF
TRBJ2-2,15,TRBV4-1,-,CASSQDRGNTGELFF
TRBJ1-2,13,TRBV11-2,-,CASSIGGLGGYTF
TRBJ2-7,15,TRBV15,few,CATGNERQGDYEQYF
TRBJ2-1,12,TRBV5-4,few,CASSLAGNEQFF
TRBJ2-3,18,TRBV7-9,-,CASFGGFGREESTDTQYF
TRBJ2-7,16,TRBV6-5,-,CASSYSMGGHSYEQYF
TRBJ2-5,14,TRBV28,-,CASSSPGLGETQYF
TRBJ2-2,13,TRBV18,-,CASSFFADGELFF
TRBJ1-4,19,TRBV7-2,-,CASSSTFLETPSGFEKLFF
TRBJ2-7,13,TRBV28,-,CATTWGGGVEQYF
TRBJ1-2,13,TRBV27,-,CASRPDWAAGYTF
TRBJ1-6,14,TRBV27,-,CASSTIMGESPLHF
TRBJ1-3,14,TRBV30,-,CAWSTGIPGNTIYF
TRBJ1-1,14,TRBV6-5,few,CASSYSRSDTEAFF
TRBJ2-3,15,TRBV28,-,CAIRAQFTRTDTQYF
TRBJ2-3,14,TRBV9,-,CASTESGGSDTQYF
TRBJ1-5,15,TRBV6-1,few,CASSEVSGGNQPQHF
TRBJ1-6,15,TRBV5-1,few,CASSLFQGAGSPLHF
TRBJ1-6,17,TRBV12-5,few,CASGLGQASSYNSPLHF
TRBJ2-1,16,TRBV6-1,-,CASREPNNRGYNEQFF
TRBJ1-1,15,TRBV18,-,CASSLNRGKDTEAFF